This T cell receptor (beta chain) was sequenced for a study of T-cell reconstitution after alpha-beta-depleted transplantation in children. The CDR3 runs to 17 residues. Germline CDR1 is DFQATT and CDR2 is SNEGSKA (reference sequence). This clonotype showed up just a few times. Its antigen is undetermined. Unique molecular identifiers featured in how the TCRbeta library was prepared. TCRdb reprocessed the PCR reads via MiXCR and lists one record per CDR3 protein. The sample lists hundreds of thousands of distinct CDR3 sequences; about 12% were seen once. The study's findings and limits: T-cell counts and diversity at one year following transplant were attributed mainly to newly produced T cells. Expanded clones from the graft, numbering several hundred, reportedly supplied alpha-beta T cells about two months after transplant. Several patients had high TCRbeta diversity at day 60; it came from surviving recipient T cells and thymic progenitors.

Specimen: PBMCs, collected before TCRalphabeta/CD19-depleted stem cell transplant. The V and J genes are TRBV20-1 and TRBJ2-3; TRBD2 aligns across 8 bases. This clonotype originated in a girl between 2 and 10 years old with congenital amegakaryocytic thrombocytopenia, due to receive a stem cell transplant. Here the CDR3 reads CSSSPSEREYSTDTQYF. Here the CDR3 DNA reads TGCAGCTCGAGCCCTTCCGAGCGGGAGTACAGCACAGATACGCAGTATTTT.